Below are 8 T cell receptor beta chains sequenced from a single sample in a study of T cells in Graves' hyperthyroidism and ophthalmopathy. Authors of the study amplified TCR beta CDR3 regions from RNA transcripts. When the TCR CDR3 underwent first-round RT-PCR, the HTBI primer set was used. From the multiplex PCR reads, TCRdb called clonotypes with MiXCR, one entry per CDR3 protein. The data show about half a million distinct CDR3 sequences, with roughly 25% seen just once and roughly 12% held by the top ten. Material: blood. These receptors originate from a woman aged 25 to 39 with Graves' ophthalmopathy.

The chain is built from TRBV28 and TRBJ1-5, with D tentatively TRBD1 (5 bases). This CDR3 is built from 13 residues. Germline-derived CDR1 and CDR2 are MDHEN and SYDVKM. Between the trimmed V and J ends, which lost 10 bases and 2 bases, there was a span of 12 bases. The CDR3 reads CATILGGNQPQHF. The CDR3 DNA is TGTGCCACCATACTGGGGGGCAATCAGCCCCAGCATTTT.

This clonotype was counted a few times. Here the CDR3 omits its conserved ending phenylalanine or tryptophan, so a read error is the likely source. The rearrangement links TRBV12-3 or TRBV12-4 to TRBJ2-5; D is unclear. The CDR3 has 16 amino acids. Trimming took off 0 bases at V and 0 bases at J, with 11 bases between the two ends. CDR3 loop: CASSLASGWDQETQYS. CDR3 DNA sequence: TGTGCCAGCAGTTTAGCGTCTGGATGGGACCAAGAGACCCAGTACTCC.

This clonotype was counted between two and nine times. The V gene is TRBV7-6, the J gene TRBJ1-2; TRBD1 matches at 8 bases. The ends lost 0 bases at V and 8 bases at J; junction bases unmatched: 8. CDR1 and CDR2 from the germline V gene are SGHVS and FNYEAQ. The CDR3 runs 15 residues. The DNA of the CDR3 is TGTGCCAGCAGCTTAGCGAGCAGGGGGCGGAGAGGCTACACCTTC. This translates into CASSLASRGRRGYTF.

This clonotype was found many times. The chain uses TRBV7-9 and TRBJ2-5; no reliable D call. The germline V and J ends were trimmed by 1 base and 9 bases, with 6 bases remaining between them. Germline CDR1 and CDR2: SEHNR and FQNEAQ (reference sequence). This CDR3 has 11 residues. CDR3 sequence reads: CASSLEQPQYF. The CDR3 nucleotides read TGTGCCAGCAGCTTAGAACAGCCCCAGTACTTC.

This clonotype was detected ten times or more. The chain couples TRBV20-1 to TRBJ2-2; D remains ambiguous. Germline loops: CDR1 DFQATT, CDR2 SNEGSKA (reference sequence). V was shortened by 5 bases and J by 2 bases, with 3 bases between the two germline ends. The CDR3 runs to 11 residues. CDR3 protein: CSARNTGELFF. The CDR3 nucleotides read TGCAGTGCTCGAAACACCGGGGAGCTGTTTTTT.

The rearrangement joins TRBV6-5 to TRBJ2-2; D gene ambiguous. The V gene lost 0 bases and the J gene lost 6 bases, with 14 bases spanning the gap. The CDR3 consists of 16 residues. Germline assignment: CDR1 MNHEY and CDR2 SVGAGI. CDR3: CASSYSIFPLAGELFF. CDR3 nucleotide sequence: TGTGCCAGCAGTTACTCGATTTTCCCTTTGGCCGGGGAGCTGTTTTTT.

The CDR3 here is CATAQGAGEQYF. CDR3 nucleotide sequence: TGTGCCACCGCCCAGGGGGCAGGGGAGCAGTACTTC. The V and J genes are TRBV28 and TRBJ2-7; TRBD1 aligns across 8 bases. J lost 7 bases, V lost 10 bases, and 9 bases had no gene match. The CDR3 contains 12 residues. Germline assignment: CDR1 MDHEN and CDR2 SYDVKM. The whole variable domain, filled in from reference TRBV28 and TRBJ2-7, reads DVKVTQSSRYLVKRTGEKVFLECVQDMDHENMFWYRQDPGLGLRLIYFSYDVKMKEKGDIPEGYSVSREKKERFSLILESASTNQTSMYLCATAQGAGEQYFGPGTRLTVT.

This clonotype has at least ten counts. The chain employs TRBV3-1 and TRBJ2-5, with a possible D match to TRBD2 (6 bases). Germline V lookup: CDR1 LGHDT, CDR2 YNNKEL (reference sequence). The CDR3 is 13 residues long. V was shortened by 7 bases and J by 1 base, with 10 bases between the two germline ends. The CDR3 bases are TGTGCCAGCACCGTCGGGGGCCAAGAGACCCAGTACTTC. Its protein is CASTVGGQETQYF.